The 23 T cell receptor beta chains presented below share a single source sample, sequenced in a study of vaccination and CD4 T cells after COVID-19. Stated treatment: approximately nine-day PBMC culture with coronavirus spike peptide pools or control peptides (ViraFEST assay). Oncomine TCR Beta short-read sequencing was applied to DNA from cultured CD4+ T cells. TCRdb reprocessed the PCR reads with MiXCR, giving one entry per CDR3 protein. Found here are 10,000 to 15,000 distinct CDR3 sequences, just under 75% of them singletons; the top ten hold less than 40%. Which antigens these TCRs recognize remains unknown. Sequenced input: CD4+ T cells from blood, cultured in vitro. All receptors derive from a human donor who had recovered from COVID-19.

In its sample, this clonotype was seen once. CDR3 bases: TGTGCCAGCAGTTTACTGGGTGTCGGTTCACCCCTCCACTTT. It yields the protein CASSLLGVGSPLHF. This chain joins TRBV27 and TRBJ1-6; D not certain. CDR1 MNHEY and CDR2 SMNVEV come from the germline V gene (reference sequence). V lost 2 bases, J lost 9 bases, and 11 bases lay in between. The CDR3 sequence is 14 residues long.

A single count supports this clonotype. V is TRBV4-3 and J is TRBJ1-5; D is unclear. This CDR3 contains 14 residues. From germline, CDR1 is LGHNA and CDR2 YSLEER. Between the trimmed V and J ends, which lost 2 bases and 8 bases, there was a span of 13 bases. The CDR3 sequence: CASSQTPNGEPQHF. The CDR3 DNA reads TGCGCCAGCAGCCAAACCCCCAATGGCGAGCCCCAGCATTTT.

Here the CDR3 reads CSVEVGLHDQPQHF. CDR3 nucleotides: TGCAGTGTCGAAGTAGGGCTCCATGATCAGCCCCAGCATTTT. This chain uses TRBV20-1 with TRBJ1-5, with no clear D. V lost 7 bases, J lost 5 bases, and 18 bases lay in between. The CDR3 loop spans 14 amino acids. Per germline, CDR1 DFQATT and CDR2 SNEGSKA (reference sequence).

CDR3 DNA: TGTGCCAGCAGCTCCGCCGCTATCAGGGGAGGGGACTATGGCTACACCTTC. Protein sequence: CASSSAAIRGGDYGYTF. This rearrangement joins TRBV28 to TRBJ1-2; the D gene is possibly TRBD1 (6 bases). CDR1 MDHEN and CDR2 SYDVKM come from the germline V gene. Trimming removed 6 bases from V and 3 bases from J, with 23 bases in between. The CDR3 loop spans 17 amino acids.

The chain links TRBV20-1 to TRBJ2-7, with 9 bases matching TRBD1. Germline V gene lookup returns CDR1 DFQATT and CDR2 SNEGSKA (reference sequence). This CDR3 is built from 12 residues. With V trimmed by 6 bases and J by 2 bases, 2 bases remained unmatched. In DNA, the CDR3 is TGCAGTGCGCGGACAGGGGCCTACGAGCAGTACTTC. Protein: CSARTGAYEQYF.

The gene calls are TRBV6-1 and TRBJ1-1; D remains unclear. Deletions cut 6 bases from V and 7 bases from J, with 15 bases between. The CDR3 spans 13 residues. The germline V gene has CDR1 MNHNS and CDR2 SASEGT. This chain's CDR3 is CASRREPLSEAFF. CDR3 sequence (DNA): TGTGCCAGCAGACGGGAACCTTTGAGTGAAGCTTTCTTT.

This chain joins TRBV30 and TRBJ1-1, with D possibly matching TRBD1 (5 bases). The CDR3 sequence is 16 residues long. V was cut by 5 bases and J by 1 base, with 20 bases left in between. Germline V gene sequence: CDR1 GTSNPN, CDR2 SVGIG (reference sequence). CDR3 region: CAWRGNYGPGNTEAFF. The DNA for the CDR3 is TGTGCCTGGCGGGGGAACTACGGTCCTGGGAACACTGAAGCTTTCTTT.

The rearrangement uses TRBV6-1 and TRBJ2-1; D is uncertain. CDR3 length: 14 amino acids. The germline V gene encodes CDR1 MNHNS and CDR2 SASEGT. The germline V and J ends were trimmed by 10 bases and 5 bases, with 18 bases remaining between them. The CDR3 DNA is TGTGCCACCCGTTCGGACGCCGTGAACAATGAGCAGTTCTTC. Its translation: CATRSDAVNNEQFF.

The CDR3 bases are TGCAGTGCTAGAGCAGACAGGGTGAGGGATTCACCCCTCCACTTT. Translation: CSARADRVRDSPLHF. The V and J genes are TRBV20-1 and TRBJ1-6; TRBD1 matches at 7 bases. The germline V gene has CDR1 DFQATT and CDR2 SNEGSKA (reference sequence). This CDR3 is built from 15 residues. The V segment lost 1 base and the J segment 8 bases; nucleotides outside the gene matches: 8.

The chain employs TRBV7-9 and TRBJ1-5; D not resolved. V lost 1 base and J lost 5, with 6 bases in between. Germline V gene sequence: CDR1 SEHNR, CDR2 FQNEAQ (reference sequence). The CDR3 is made up of 13 amino acids. The CDR3 region is CASSLGQHQPQHF. CDR3 bases: TGTGCCAGCAGCTTAGGTCAGCATCAGCCCCAGCATTTT.

This chain connects TRBV19 to TRBJ1-1, with unresolved D. The CDR3 length is 13 residues. V lost 3 bases, J lost 6 bases, and 11 bases lay in between. Germline CDR1 and CDR2: LNHDA and SQIVND (reference sequence). The CDR3 spells CASSITLRAEAFF. For the CDR3, the DNA is TGTGCCAGTAGTATCACCCTGCGCGCTGAAGCTTTCTTT. The full variable domain, rest sourced from reference TRBV19 and TRBJ1-1, is DGGITQSPKYLFRKEGQNVTLSCEQNLNHDAMYWYRQDPGQGLRLIYYSQIVNDFQKGDIAEGYSVSREKKESFPLTVTSAQKNPTAFYLCASSITLRAEAFFGQGTRLTVV.

This sequence joins TRBV28 and TRBJ1-1; no clear D. This CDR3 contains 15 residues. The ends were cut back, 6 bases at V and 0 bases at J, with 14 bases in the middle. Germline CDR1 reads MDHEN; CDR2 reads SYDVKM. Here the CDR3 reads CASSYPPPMNTEAFF. The CDR3 region has the DNA TGTGCCAGCAGCTACCCCCCGCCCATGAACACTGAAGCTTTCTTT.

The chain recombines TRBV20-1 with TRBJ2-7; no clear D gene. The CDR3 covers 15 residues. Deletions cut 3 bases from V and 3 bases from J, with 18 bases between. CDR1 and CDR2 from the germline V gene are DFQATT and SNEGSKA (reference sequence). CDR3 DNA: TGCAGTGCTAGGCCGCCCAGAATTCGGCACTACGAGCAGTACTTC. Translation: CSARPPRIRHYEQYF.

The gene calls are TRBV7-9 and TRBJ2-3, with 7 bases identical to TRBD2. The CDR3 is 16 amino acids. Trimming cost V 4 bases and J 2 bases; bases outside gene matches: 9. From germline, CDR1 is SEHNR and CDR2 FQNEAQ (reference sequence). CDR3 sequence reads: CASSSKAGLITDTQYF. Written as DNA, the CDR3 is TGTGCCAGCAGCTCAAAAGCGGGACTGATCACAGATACGCAGTATTTT.

The chain recombines TRBV11-2 with TRBJ1-1, with TRBD1 identical over 8 bases. Germline lookup yields CDR1 SGHAT and CDR2 FQNNGV. The CDR3 covers 15 residues. The V gene end was trimmed by 4 bases and the J gene end by 5 bases; junction bases not matched to a gene: 9. The CDR3 spells CASSSRPRGQTEAFF. CDR3 DNA: TGTGCCAGCAGCTCGAGGCCCAGGGGGCAAACTGAAGCTTTCTTT. Full variable domain (remainder filled in from reference TRBV11-2 and TRBJ1-1): EAGVAQSPRYKIIEKRQSVAFWCNPISGHATLYWYQQILGQGPKLLIQFQNNGVVDDSQLPKDRFSAERLKGVDSTLKIQPAKLEDSAVYLCASSSRPRGQTEAFFGQGTRLTVV.

This clonotype was detected once. This chain joins TRBV12-3 or TRBV12-4 and TRBJ1-1; perhaps TRBD1 as D (5 bases). The CDR3 has 15 residues. V was pared by 5 bases and J by 6 bases, with 19 bases between. The DNA for the CDR3 is TGTGCCAGCAGTCTGGGACTCAGGTGGGTCCCTGAAGCTTTCTTT. This encodes CASSLGLRWVPEAFF.

This clonotype was recorded only once. The chain recombines TRBV6-1 with TRBJ2-1; 13 positions agree with TRBD2. Germline lookup yields CDR1 MNHNS and CDR2 SASEGT. This CDR3 has 16 amino acids. With V trimmed by 7 bases and J by 5 bases, 8 bases remained unmatched. The CDR3 protein is CASTRTSGRKNNEQFF. The CDR3, as DNA: TGTGCCAGCACTCGGACTAGCGGGAGAAAAAACAATGAGCAGTTCTTC.

The chain joins TRBV20-1 to TRBJ1-2; D ambiguous. The CDR3 has 11 residues. The V end was cut by 6 bases, the J end by 14 bases, with 19 bases between. Germline CDR1 is DFQATT and CDR2 is SNEGSKA (reference sequence). The DNA for the CDR3 is TGCAGTGCCTTCTTACATCCCCGGATGACCTTC. It specifies CSAFLHPRMTF.

The chain is built from TRBV6-1 and TRBJ2-5; TRBD1 matches 7 bases. This CDR3 has 14 amino acids. In germline, CDR1 is MNHNS, CDR2 SASEGT. Unmatched junction bases numbered 5, after V lost 5 bases and J lost 2 bases. CDR3 nucleotide sequence: TGTGCCAGCAGTCTGGGACAGTTACAAGAGACCCAGTACTTC. It translates to CASSLGQLQETQYF.

V gene TRBV20-1 combines with J gene TRBJ2-2; the match to TRBD2 covers 9 bases. The ends lost 0 bases at V and 7 bases at J; junction bases unmatched: 6. CDR1 and CDR2 (germline): DFQATT, SNEGSKA (reference sequence). The CDR3 totals 15 residues. CDR3 region: CSARDLGLAIGELFF. CDR3 in DNA: TGCAGTGCTAGAGATCTTGGACTAGCGATCGGGGAGCTGTTTTTT.

V is TRBV4-3 and J is TRBJ1-3, with a possible D match to TRBD1 (5 bases). The CDR3 has 17 amino acids. Deletions cut 4 bases from V and 0 bases from J, with 16 bases between. Per the germline V gene, CDR1 is LGHNA and CDR2 is YSLEER. For the CDR3, the DNA is TGCGCCAGCAGCCCCGGGGGTCCAGGGAGCTCTGGAAACACCATATATTTT. Encoded protein: CASSPGGPGSSGNTIYF.

In this sample, this clonotype turned up a few times. The chain carries TRBV6-5 and TRBJ1-1, with D unclear. The CDR3 is made up of 13 amino acids. Germline-derived CDR1 and CDR2 are MNHEY and SVGAGI. V lost 3 bases, J lost 0 bases, and 5 bases lay in between. The CDR3 sequence is CASSYSVNTEAFF. CDR3 nucleotide sequence: TGTGCCAGCAGTTATAGTGTGAACACTGAAGCTTTCTTT.

This rearrangement joins TRBV11-2 to TRBJ1-2; D may be TRBD1 (5 bases). V was trimmed by 1 base and J by 7 bases, leaving 13 bases between them. This CDR3 spans 14 amino acids. Germline assignment: CDR1 SGHAT and CDR2 FQNNGV. This CDR3 reads CASSLVRERGGYTF. For the CDR3, the DNA is TGTGCCAGCAGCTTAGTAAGGGAGAGGGGTGGCTACACCTTC. Supplemented by reference TRBV11-2 and TRBJ1-2, the full variable domain reads EAGVAQSPRYKIIEKRQSVAFWCNPISGHATLYWYQQILGQGPKLLIQFQNNGVVDDSQLPKDRFSAERLKGVDSTLKIQPAKLEDSAVYLCASSLVRERGGYTFGSGTRLTVV.